These 24 T cell receptor beta chains originate from one sample sequenced in a study of identical twins. TCRdb re-called the 5' RACE reads with MiXCR, one entry per CDR3 protein. The data show approximately 1.8 million distinct CDR3 sequences, less than 35% seen once. What was sequenced was cord blood. Source of these receptors: a newborn girl in good health.

This clonotype was observed a handful of times. With a much larger clone just one base away, this may be a read error. The chain is built from TRBV29-1 and TRBJ2-7; D not resolved. The V gene's germline CDR1 is SQVTM and CDR2 ANQGSEA. This CDR3 region has 13 residues. The CDR3 spells CSGEVHSSYEQYF. DNA for the CDR3: TGCAGCGGTGAAGTCCACAGCTCCTACGAGCAGTACTTC.

The V and J genes are TRBV9 and TRBJ2-3, with 12 bases matching TRBD2. Germline CDR1 and CDR2: SGDLS and YYNGEE. The CDR3 length is 18 residues. Unmatched junction bases numbered 5, after V lost 0 bases and J lost 0 bases. For the CDR3, the DNA is TGTGCCAGCAGCGTAGCTTTTGGACTAGCGGGGAGCACAGATACGCAGTATTTT. Its translation is CASSVAFGLAGSTDTQYF.

The genes are TRBV5-4 and TRBJ2-4; TRBD2 matches 7 bases. The J call may be in error: the DNA end matches TRBJ2-5 better. The germline V gene has CDR1 SGHNT and CDR2 YYREEE (reference sequence). The CDR3 sequence is 15 residues long. CDR3 sequence reads: CASSLRRESQETQYF. The DNA for the CDR3 is TGTGCCAGCAGCTTGAGGCGGGAGAGTCAAGAGACCCAGTACTTC.

V usage is TRBV27 and J usage is TRBJ2-7; D may correspond to TRBD1 or TRBD2 (6 bases each). The germline CDR1 and CDR2 sequences are MNHEY and SMNVEV (reference sequence). V dropped 10 bases and J dropped 0 bases, with 16 bases sitting between them. The CDR3 totals 14 residues. CDR3 sequence: CATKQGLSSYEQYF. In DNA form, the CDR3 reads TGTGCCACCAAACAGGGACTTAGCTCCTACGAGCAGTACTTC.

This clonotype showed up just a few times. V gene TRBV6-5 combines with J gene TRBJ2-5; the D is unclear. Between the trimmed V and J ends, which lost 2 bases and 2 bases, there was a span of 12 bases. The CDR3 is made up of 15 amino acids. Germline CDR1 reads MNHEY; CDR2 reads SVGAGI. The CDR3: CASSYAGSKQETQYF. The CDR3 nucleotides read TGTGCCAGCAGTTACGCCGGAAGCAAACAAGAGACCCAGTACTTC.

The chain joins TRBV24-1 to TRBJ2-1; 11 bases are shared with TRBD2. V shed 8 bases and J 9 bases; nucleotides not matched to a gene: 11. Looked up from germline, CDR1 is KGHDR and CDR2 is SFDVKD. The CDR3 length is 15 residues. The CDR3 sequence is CATNHPGLAAGEQFF. CDR3 coding DNA: TGTGCCACCAATCACCCGGGACTAGCGGCCGGTGAGCAGTTCTTC.

The chain combines TRBV3-1 with TRBJ2-2, with TRBD2 matching 8 bases. This CDR3 has 17 residues. V lost 3 bases to trimming and J lost 6 bases; unmatched junction nucleotides: 12. Germline CDR1 reads LGHDT; CDR2 reads YNNKEL (reference sequence). This CDR3 is CASSQALIAGRPGELFF. The DNA for the CDR3 is TGTGCCAGCAGCCAGGCCTTAATAGCGGGAAGACCCGGGGAGCTGTTTTTT.

A few counts support this clonotype. This chain links TRBV3-1 with TRBJ1-4; no clear D gene. Germline CDR1 is LGHDT and CDR2 is YNNKEL (reference sequence). The CDR3 runs to 14 residues. With 3 bases removed from V and 7 bases from J, the gap between germline ends came to 12 bases. The CDR3 nucleotides are TGTGCCAGCAGCCACCTGGACCTTACTGAAAAACTGTTTTTT. This codes for CASSHLDLTEKLFF.

This clonotype was detected a few times. The chain carries TRBV7-9 and TRBJ2-7, with no clear D. Looked up from germline, CDR1 is SEHNR and CDR2 is FQNEAQ (reference sequence). The CDR3 extends over 14 amino acids. V lost 2 bases, J lost 3 bases, and 11 bases lay in between. As DNA, the CDR3 is TGTGCCAGCAGCTTACAGGCCCCCCTCTACGAGCAGTACTTC. Its protein is CASSLQAPLYEQYF.

This chain links TRBV19 with TRBJ2-3, with 14 nucleotides matching TRBD2. Trimming at V came to 3 bases and at J to 6 bases, leaving 8 bases not matched to a gene. This CDR3 has 17 residues. CDR1 is LNHDA, CDR2 SQIVND, per germline (reference sequence). The CDR3 is CASSIGTGLAGADTQYF. CDR3 bases: TGTGCCAGTAGTATTGGGACGGGACTAGCGGGAGCTGATACGCAGTATTTT.

The table lists this clonotype with a few counts. CDR3 coding DNA: TGTGCCAGCAGTTACTCGAAACGTGGCTACACCTTC. Translated, it gives CASSYSKRGYTF. This sequence joins TRBV6-2 or TRBV6-3 and TRBJ1-2; unclear D gene. CDR3 length equals 12 residues. Looked up from germline, CDR1 is MNHEY and CDR2 is SVGEGT. V gave up 0 bases and J gave up 7 bases, with 6 bases separating them.

Only a few counts were recorded for this clonotype. V is TRBV10-3 and J is TRBJ2-7; D remains ambiguous. Trimming left V 0 bases short and J 2 bases short, with 8 bases between. Germline V gene data show CDR1 as ENHRY and CDR2 as SYGVKD. This CDR3 is 14 amino acids long. The chain's CDR3 is CAISESFATYEQYF. In nucleotides, the CDR3 is TGTGCCATCAGTGAGTCTTTTGCTACCTACGAGCAGTACTTC.

The CDR3, as DNA: TGTGCCAGCAGCTTATGGGGACAGGGTGAGCAGTTCTTC. The encoded protein is CASSLWGQGEQFF. V gene TRBV7-2 combines with J gene TRBJ2-1, with 9 bases that match TRBD1. The V segment lost 2 bases and the J segment 9 bases; nucleotides outside the gene matches: 2. Germline-derived CDR1 and CDR2 are SGHTA and FQGNSA. The length of the CDR3 is 13 residues.

The chain couples TRBV20-1 to TRBJ2-1, with 7 bases that match TRBD1. With 4 bases clipped from V and 10 bases from J, the junction kept 16 bases outside the gene matches. This CDR3 region has 15 residues. CDR1 and CDR2 (germline): DFQATT, SNEGSKA (reference sequence). In nucleotides, the CDR3 is TGCAGTGCTAACTTCCCCGGGACAGCCTCCTACGAGCAGTTCTTC. Protein sequence: CSANFPGTASYEQFF.

Only a few counts were recorded for this clonotype. The rearrangement links TRBV4-2 to TRBJ1-1; no reliable D call. The CDR3 loop spans 15 amino acids. From germline, CDR1 is LGHNA and CDR2 YNFKEQ. V was shortened by 7 bases and J by 3 bases, with 18 bases between the two germline ends. This CDR3 is CASTLSLARDTEAFF. CDR3 nucleotides: TGTGCCAGCACCCTAAGTCTGGCTCGGGACACTGAAGCTTTCTTT.

This clonotype was detected many times. The junction differs from germline at one of its ends, possibly a read error. The chain uses TRBV5-1 and TRBJ2-5, with a possible D match to TRBD1 (5 bases). This CDR3 contains 14 residues. In germline, CDR1 is SGHRS, CDR2 YFSETQ. The CDR3 DNA reads TGTGCCAGCAGTTTAAGGGGCACACAAGAGACCCAGTACTTC. Encoded protein: CASSLRGTQETQYF.

This clonotype was seen only once. The rearrangement uses TRBV6-6 and TRBJ1-5; D gene ambiguous. The CDR3 covers 12 residues. CDR1 is MNHNY and CDR2 is SVGAGI in the germline V gene (reference sequence). The V end lost 6 bases, the J end lost 4 bases, and 7 bases lay between the germline ends. CDR3 sequence (DNA): TGTGCCAGCAGACGACAAAATCAGCCCCAGCATTTT. It codes for CASRRQNQPQHF.

V usage is TRBV7-9 and J usage is TRBJ1-1; possibly TRBD1 for D (6 bases). Germline V gene lookup returns CDR1 SEHNR and CDR2 FQNEAQ (reference sequence). V dropped 1 base and J dropped 1 base, with 10 bases sitting between them. CDR3 size: 15 residues. CDR3 loop: CASSLDPRGNTEAFF. As DNA, the CDR3 is TGTGCCAGCAGCTTAGATCCCAGGGGGAACACTGAAGCTTTCTTT. Using reference TRBV7-9 and TRBJ1-1 for the parts outside the CDR3, the full variable domain is DTGVSQNPRHKITKRGQNVTFRCDPISEHNRLYWYRQTLGQGPEFLTYFQNEAQLEKSRLLSDRFSAERPKGSFSTLEIQRTEQGDSAMYLCASSLDPRGNTEAFFGQGTRLTVV.

This clonotype was seen many times. V and J are TRBV24-1 and TRBJ2-1; 8 positions match TRBD2. This CDR3 has 15 residues. V gave up 6 bases and J gave up 1 base; unmatched junction bases: 4. The V gene's germline CDR1 is KGHDR and CDR2 SFDVKD. Here the CDR3 reads CATSLAGGSYNEQFF. The CDR3 bases are TGTGCCACCAGTCTTGCGGGGGGTTCCTACAATGAGCAGTTCTTC.

Remarks on this clonotype: A much larger clonotype is one base distant, so this may be a read error. J is TRBJ2-5 and V is TRBV28; D gene ambiguous. The V gene's germline CDR1 is MDHEN and CDR2 SYDVKM. The CDR3 is 11 residues long. The CDR3 here is CATSSSVIRYF. The DNA for the CDR3 is TGTGCCACCAGTTCCTCGGTTATTCGGTACTTC.

This clonotype appeared once. The chain links TRBV9 to TRBJ2-3; 9 bases match TRBD2. Trimming cost V 0 bases and J 8 bases; bases outside gene matches: 13. From germline, CDR1 is SGDLS and CDR2 YYNGEE. The CDR3 covers 17 residues. CDR3 in amino acids: CASSVALPRGGSGTQYF. The CDR3 nucleotides are TGTGCCAGCAGCGTAGCTTTACCGCGGGGGGGATCAGGTACGCAGTATTTT.

The chain combines TRBV18 with TRBJ2-1; 8 positions match TRBD2. Germline CDR1 is KGHSH and CDR2 is LQKENI. Trimming cost V 3 bases and J 8 bases; bases outside gene matches: 9. The CDR3 is 15 amino acids. CDR3 sequence (DNA): TGTGCCAGCTCACCGGGAGGCGGGAGGTTCGATGAGCAGTTCTTC. Amino acid sequence: CASSPGGGRFDEQFF.

A few counts support this clonotype. The rearrangement links TRBV4-2 to TRBJ2-3; 9 bases match TRBD2. The CDR3 length is 16 residues. The junction had 11 bases not matched to a gene; V was cut back by 4 bases and J by 6 bases. Germline-derived CDR1 and CDR2 are LGHNA and YNFKEQ. Written as DNA, the CDR3 is TGTGCCAGCAGCCTTCCTCCCGCGGGGGGGAGGGATACGCAGTATTTT. It specifies CASSLPPAGGRDTQYF.

Turning to this clonotype: A read error is possible here, since a much larger clone lies one base away. V gene TRBV6-6 combines with J gene TRBJ1-2; D is perhaps TRBD1 (5 bases). The CDR3 length is 12 residues. The germline gives CDR1 MNHNY, CDR2 SVGAGI (reference sequence). The V end was cut by 6 bases, the J end by 7 bases, with 12 bases between. In DNA, the CDR3 is TGTGCCAGCAGGATCACAGGTGTTGGCTACACCTTC. It encodes CASRITGVGYTF.